The rows below give T cell receptor beta chains drawn from one sample of a study of blood T cell repertoires in COVID-19. TCRdb keeps only in-frame clones here, not all; method: immunoSEQ multiplex PCR. The sample records a few hundred thousand clones, 80% to 90% being singletons. The sequencing sample was made of PBMCs or T cells enriched from blood (not recorded which). These receptors were obtained from a man younger than 35 who had recovered from COVID-19. Each CDR3 is given with its conserved first and last residue. A D gene is named only where the DNA matches it firmly. Size is stated for part of the rows, as once, few or many counts, or as a class when the clone is expanded.

V	D	J	size	DNA	CDR3
TRBV6-5	TRBD1	TRBJ2-7	-	TGTGCCAGCAGTACGCAGGGGGCCGCCTACGAGCAGTACTTC	CASSTQGAAYEQYF
TRBV7-8	-	TRBJ1-5	-	TGTGCCAGCAGCTTAGCGCGGGCGGGCAATCAGCCCCAGCATTTT	CASSLARAGNQPQHF
TRBV5-1	TRBD2	TRBJ2-2	-	TGCGCCAGCCGGTTAGCGGGGGCGAGGACCGGGGAGCTGTTTTTT	CASRLAGARTGELFF
TRBV5-1	TRBD2	TRBJ2-7	once	TGCGCCAGCAGCTTGGGGCCTAGCGGGGAGTACGAGCAGTACTTC	CASSLGPSGEYEQYF
TRBV13	-	TRBJ1-1	-	TGTGCCAGCAGCGAAGGGGGACGGTCGAACACTGAAGCTTTCTTT	CASSEGGRSNTEAFF
TRBV18	TRBD2	TRBJ2-7	-	TGTGCCAGCTCTCCTCGGACTAGCGGTTACTACGAGCAGTACTTC	CASSPRTSGYYEQYF
TRBV7-2	-	TRBJ1-3	-	TGTGCCAGCAGCTCCTGGGCCTACAGGGCGTTAGCCGCCGGAAACACCATATATTTT	CASSSWAYRALAAGNTIYF
TRBV14	TRBD1	TRBJ2-3	-	TGTGCCAGCAGCCTCGACAGGGGGCGAGTTACAGATACGCAGTATTTT	CASSLDRGRVTDTQYF
TRBV27	TRBD2	TRBJ2-1	-	TGTGCCAGCACATCTAGCGGGGACTTCAATGAGCAGTTCTTC	CASTSSGDFNEQFF
TRBV7-9	-	TRBJ2-3	-	TGTGCCAGCAGCCTCAGAAGCGCGTATAGCACAGATACGCAGTATTTT	CASSLRSAYSTDTQYF
TRBV10-2	TRBD2	TRBJ2-1	-	TGCGCCAGCAGTGAGGCGAACCTTGGTCCGGGGGGACCGAGACCCAATGAGCAGTTCTTC	CASSEANLGPGGPRPNEQFF
TRBV24-1	-	TRBJ2-1	-	TGTGCCACCAGTGATGGAGGGAGGTACAATGAGCAGTTCTTC	CATSDGGRYNEQFF
TRBV7-6	TRBD1	TRBJ1-4	-	TGTGCCAGCAGCGACCGCCCCGGGACAGGGGAAGAAAAACTGTTTTTT	CASSDRPGTGEEKLFF
TRBV5-1	-	TRBJ2-7	-	TGCGCCAGCAGCTTAGCAGGCCCGAGCTCCTACGAGCAGTACTTC	CASSLAGPSSYEQYF
TRBV7-9	TRBD1	TRBJ1-2	-	TGTGCCAGCAGCTCACAGGGGCCCTCTAAATCGGCCTATGGCTACACCTTC	CASSSQGPSKSAYGYTF
TRBV7-2	TRBD1	TRBJ2-3	-	TGTGCCAGCAGCTTAGGGACAGGGCTAGATACGCAGTATTTT	CASSLGTGLDTQYF
TRBV18	TRBD1	TRBJ1-1	-	TGTGCCAGCTCACCACTGGGACAGGGAGACACTGAAGCTTTCTTT	CASSPLGQGDTEAFF
TRBV11-2	-	TRBJ1-2	-	TGTGCCAGCAGCCAACACCCCGGACAGTCCTATGGCTACACCTTC	CASSQHPGQSYGYTF
TRBV5-1	-	TRBJ1-5	-	TGCGCCAGCAGCTTGGGGGACTCCCCGAATCAGCCCCAGCATTTT	CASSLGDSPNQPQHF
TRBV4-2	TRBD2	TRBJ2-3	-	TGTGCCAGCAGCCAAGATCCTTTGGGAGCGGGAGGGCCCACAGATACGCAGTATTTT	CASSQDPLGAGGPTDTQYF
TRBV30	-	TRBJ1-4	-	TGTGCCGGGCGTAGCGGTGAAAAACTGTTTTTT	CAGRSGEKLFF
TRBV4-1	TRBD2	TRBJ2-7	-	TGCGCCAGCAGCCAAATGCGGGGGGACTCCTACGAGCAGTACTTC	CASSQMRGDSYEQYF
TRBV29-1	TRBD1	TRBJ1-3	-	TGCAGCGTTGTGGGGGACAGAAGCTCTGGAAACACCATATATTTT	CSVVGDRSSGNTIYF
TRBV3-1/TRBV3-2	-	TRBJ1-6	-	TGTGCCAGCAGCTTGGCGGGGTCAATAGGTTCACCCCTCCACTTT	CASSLAGSIGSPLHF
TRBV18	-	TRBJ1-2	-	TGTGCCAGCTCCCCGGCGGGGCCCTATGGCTACACCTTC	CASSPAGPYGYTF
TRBV11-2	TRBD1	TRBJ2-4	-	TGTGCCAGCAGTTCTCGGACAGGGCTAGATCTAGCCAAAAACATTCAGTACTTC	CASSSRTGLDLAKNIQYF
TRBV10-2	TRBD1	TRBJ1-2	-	TGCGCCACTGCGGACAGGGTGGACTATGGCTACACCTTC	CATADRVDYGYTF
TRBV6-2/TRBV6-3	-	TRBJ2-1	-	TGTGCCAGCAGTTATAGGTCGGGAGTTTCAAATGAGCAGTTCTTC	CASSYRSGVSNEQFF
TRBV24-1	-	TRBJ1-5	-	TGTGCCACCAGTGAGGGAGGAGTGAGCAATCAGCCCCAGCATTTT	CATSEGGVSNQPQHF
TRBV11-2	-	TRBJ1-1	-	TGTGCCAGCAGCTTGGTGAGAATGAACACTGAAGCTTTCTTT	CASSLVRMNTEAFF
TRBV13	-	TRBJ2-7	-	TGTGCCAGCAGCTTAAATCCCCCGGCGCGGGCCTACGAGCAGTACTTC	CASSLNPPARAYEQYF
TRBV18	TRBD1	TRBJ1-5	-	TGTGCCAGCTCACTTACATCGGGACAGGGAGGTCAGCCCCAGCATTTT	CASSLTSGQGGQPQHF
TRBV7-9	-	TRBJ2-3	-	TGTGCCAGCAGTCTTACTACAGGTACAGATACGCAGTATTTT	CASSLTTGTDTQYF
TRBV19	TRBD1	TRBJ1-5	-	TGTGCCAGTAGTATTTCCGGGACAGGGATCAATCAGCCCCAGCATTTT	CASSISGTGINQPQHF
TRBV7-3	-	TRBJ2-3	-	TGTGCCAGCAGCTTGACAGGAACAGATACGCAGTATTTT	CASSLTGTDTQYF
TRBV10-2	-	TRBJ1-1	-	TGCGCCAGCCCCGTGAGGAACACTGAAGCTTTCTTT	CASPVRNTEAFF
TRBV7-2	-	TRBJ1-5	-	TGTGCCTCGAACGAACAGGGTGTGTTGGATCAGCCCCAGCATTTT	CASNEQGVLDQPQHF
TRBV28	TRBD2	TRBJ2-1	-	TGTGCCAGCAGTTTTAAACTAGCGGAGGGCGCGGAGCAGTTCTTC	CASSFKLAEGAEQFF
TRBV25-1	-	TRBJ2-5	-	TGTGCCAGCAGTTCCGGGACAAAAGAGACCCAGTACTTC	CASSSGTKETQYF
TRBV6-5	-	TRBJ1-5	-	TGTGCCAGCAGCCTAAGGACAGGCAATCAGCCCCAGCATTTT	CASSLRTGNQPQHF
TRBV28	TRBD1	TRBJ2-4	-	TGTGCCAGCAGCCCAATAACCAAAGACAGGGAGGCCAAAAACATTCAGTACTTC	CASSPITKDREAKNIQYF
TRBV5-4	TRBD1	TRBJ1-1	few	TGTGCCAGCAGCTTAGGGGGCACCACTGAAGCTTTCTTT	CASSLGGTTEAFF
TRBV5-1	TRBD1	TRBJ1-1	few	TGCGCCAGCAGGGACAGGGGGGTTGAGGCTTTCTTT	CASRDRGVEAFF
TRBV4-1	TRBD2	TRBJ2-2	-	TGCGCCAGCAGCCAAGTAGGCGGGGGGCTACGGTCTGGGGAGCTGTTTTTT	CASSQVGGGLRSGELFF
TRBV28	-	TRBJ1-6	-	TGTGCCAGCAGTCCCCTCTGGCGGGGTCTCGATTCACCCCTCCACTTT	CASSPLWRGLDSPLHF
TRBV3-1/TRBV3-2	TRBD1	TRBJ1-4	-	TGTGCCAGCAGTAGACAGGGGTCAGGAAAAGAAAAACTGTTTTTT	CASSRQGSGKEKLFF
TRBV28	-	TRBJ1-3	-	TGTGCCAGCAGTTCCCTTCCGCCACTTGGAAACACCATATATTTT	CASSSLPPLGNTIYF
TRBV3-1/TRBV3-2	TRBD2	TRBJ2-7	once	TGTGCCAGCAGCCAACAAAGTCCCGGGACTAGCGGGAGCTACGAGCAGTACTTC	CASSQQSPGTSGSYEQYF
TRBV30	TRBD1	TRBJ1-2	-	TGTGCCTGGAGTCGAACAGGGGGAGACTATGGCTACACCTTC	CAWSRTGGDYGYTF
TRBV28	TRBD2	TRBJ2-1	-	TGTGCCAGCACCCGGGACTACTCCTACAATGAGCAGTTCTTC	CASTRDYSYNEQFF
TRBV3-1/TRBV3-2	TRBD2	TRBJ2-1	-	TGTGCCAGCAGCCAGCCCACTAGCGGGGGGCGCCGACCCAATGAGCAGTTCTTC	CASSQPTSGGRRPNEQFF
TRBV19	-	TRBJ2-7	few	TGTGCCAGTAGTATGGAGCACGGCAGAACCTACGAGCAGTACTTC	CASSMEHGRTYEQYF
TRBV3-1/TRBV3-2	-	TRBJ1-5	-	TGTGCCAGCAGCCAATCGGGAGGGCTTCAGCCCCAGCATTTT	CASSQSGGLQPQHF
TRBV10-2	-	TRBJ1-5	-	TGCGCCAGCAGTGAGTTGGGCCTCCACCTTGGCAATCAGCCCCAGCATTTT	CASSELGLHLGNQPQHF